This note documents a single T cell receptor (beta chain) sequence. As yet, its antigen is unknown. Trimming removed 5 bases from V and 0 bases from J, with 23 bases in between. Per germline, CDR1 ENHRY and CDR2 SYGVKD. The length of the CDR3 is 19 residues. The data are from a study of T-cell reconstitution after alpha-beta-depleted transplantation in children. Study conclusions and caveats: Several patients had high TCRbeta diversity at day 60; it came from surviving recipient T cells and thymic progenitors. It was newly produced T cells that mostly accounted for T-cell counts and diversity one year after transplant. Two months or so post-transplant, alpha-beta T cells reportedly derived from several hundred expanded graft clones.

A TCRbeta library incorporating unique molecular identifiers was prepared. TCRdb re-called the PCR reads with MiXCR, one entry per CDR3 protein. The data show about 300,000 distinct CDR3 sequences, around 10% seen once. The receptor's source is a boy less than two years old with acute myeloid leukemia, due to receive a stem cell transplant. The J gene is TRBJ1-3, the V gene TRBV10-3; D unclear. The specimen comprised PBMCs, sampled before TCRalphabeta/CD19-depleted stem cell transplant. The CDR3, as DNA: TGTGCCATCAGTTTATATCCCCTTGAGGACCCCAGCTCTGGAAACACCATATATTTT. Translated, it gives CAISLYPLEDPSSGNTIYF.